Below, 4 T cell receptor beta chains from the same sample are listed, as sequenced in a study of blood T cell repertoires in COVID-19 (dated by TCRdb to about 2020). Library preparation employed the immunoSEQ multiplex PCR assay. Imported from immuneACCESS, the table was reduced by TCRdb to in-frame sequences with V and J called. These copies leave out some clones; in studies compared against another copy, an unresolved V gene accounts for under half, and the cause of the remainder is not known. This sample comprises about 160,000 clones, around 80% of them detected only once. The ten top clones hold 3.4% of the sample. The specimen was PBMCs or T cells enriched from blood (not recorded which). The receptors come from a woman aged 55-69 years who had recovered from COVID-19.

The chain is built from TRBV30 and TRBJ1-3; 9 positions agree with TRBD1. With 3 bases clipped from V and 4 bases from J, the junction kept 4 bases outside the gene matches. The CDR3 is 14 amino acids. Germline values: CDR1 GTSNPN, CDR2 SVGIG (reference sequence). CDR3 residues: CAWRGQGLGNTIYF. The CDR3 nucleotides are TGTGCCTGGAGAGGACAGGGGCTCGGAAACACCATATATTTT.

This chain joins TRBV7-2 and TRBJ2-3; no reliable D call. The CDR3 contains 16 residues. The V and J ends lost 1 base and 0 bases respectively, with 11 bases between them. Germline-derived CDR1 and CDR2 are SGHTA and FQGNSA. Here the CDR3 DNA reads TGTGCCAGCAGCTTAGGGTCCGCACTTAGCACAGATACGCAGTATTTT. Residues: CASSLGSALSTDTQYF.

This chain connects TRBV11-2 to TRBJ2-5, with TRBD1 as a possible D gene (6 bases). Trimming cost V 5 bases and J 4 bases, with 17 bases left between them. This CDR3 is built from 15 residues. CDR1 and CDR2 from the germline V gene are SGHAT and FQNNGV. This CDR3 reads CASSPDFTGSETQYF. Here the CDR3 DNA reads TGTGCCAGCAGCCCTGACTTTACAGGGTCAGAGACCCAGTACTTC.

The chain recombines TRBV5-1 with TRBJ1-4; 7 bases align to TRBD1. CDR1 and CDR2 (germline): SGHRS, YFSETQ. The CDR3 length is 14 residues. The J segment lost 8 bases and the V segment lost 0 bases, leaving 4 bases of the junction unmatched. CDR3 loop: CASSLEGAGEKLFF. The CDR3 nucleotides read TGCGCCAGCAGCTTGGAGGGGGCTGGGGAAAAACTGTTTTTT.